Each of the 5 T cell receptor beta chains below was sequenced from the same sample in a study of monozygotic twins with inflammatory bowel disease. TCRdb reprocessed the 5' RACE reads and stores each CDR3 protein as one record, lacking DNA. The sample table includes 300,000 to 400,000 distinct CDR3 sequences. Material for sequencing was blood. These TCRs come from a human donor with ulcerative colitis or Crohn's disease, or a healthy co-twin of an affected twin (not recorded which).

The chain's CDR3 is CASSPRTGTDRYEQYF. The rearrangement joins TRBV5-1 to TRBJ2-7; TCRdb calls TRBD1, which cannot be checked without DNA. The CDR3 sequence is 16 residues long. Germline assignment: CDR1 SGHRS and CDR2 YFSETQ.

The chain combines TRBV15 with TRBJ2-7; no DNA is available, so the TRBD1 call from TCRdb remains unchecked. The germline V gene encodes CDR1 LNHNV and CDR2 YYDKDF (reference sequence). This CDR3 spans 15 amino acids. CDR3 sequence reads: CATSRDNRGGYEQYF. Full variable domain (rest looked up from reference TRBV15 and TRBJ2-7): DAMVIQNPRYQVTQFGKPVTLSCSQTLNHNVMYWYQQKSSQAPKLLFHYYDKDFNNEADTPDNFQSRRPNTSFCFLDIRSPGLGDTAMYLCATSRDNRGGYEQYFGPGTRLTVT.

The chain combines TRBV7-2 with TRBJ2-7. The CDR3 is 13 residues long. Germline CDR1 reads SGHTA; CDR2 reads FQGNSA. The CDR3 loop is CASSLAGTHEQYF.

The V call is TRBV6-2 or TRBV6-3, the J call TRBJ1-2; TCRdb's assignment of TRBD1 cannot be checked, as there is no DNA. This CDR3 is built from 17 residues. Germline CDR1 and CDR2: MNHEY and SVGEGT. CDR3: CASSYDPRRALSYGYTF.

J is TRBJ2-7 and V is TRBV6-4; TCRdb picks TRBD1, but there is no DNA to check that call. This CDR3 contains 16 residues. Germline assignment: CDR1 MRHNA and CDR2 SNTAGT. The CDR3: CASSDPRGLDRDEQYF.